This TCR beta chain comes out of a study of neurological immune-mediated disorders. Study conclusions and caveats: The most TCR clonal expansion was seen in HTLV-1-associated myelopathy, and the least was seen in multiple sclerosis, which fell below healthy controls. The absence of shared CDR3 amino acid sequences among expanded clones across subjects suggests private repertoires in all groups.

CDR3 length: 15 amino acids. V was clipped by 2 bases and J by 0 bases, with 11 bases between them. At least ten counts were recorded for this clonotype. No antigen is known for it. Time point defined: longitudinal time-point 1 (baseline). 5'RACE with 10-nucleotide random UMIs produced the cDNA. The output of every sequencing run exceeded 160 million TCR-beta sequences, derived from 15-18 subjects. TCRdb reprocessed the 5' RACE reads with MiXCR, giving one entry per CDR3 protein. The sample lists about 49,000 distinct CDR3 sequences; 10% were seen once. The chain combines TRBV12-3 or TRBV12-4 with TRBJ2-7; tentative D call: TRBD2 (5 bases). The TCR sequence derives from a woman between 35 and 50 years old in good health. The sample comprised PBMCs. The CDR3 loop is CASSLPGISSYEQYF. Written as DNA, the CDR3 is TGTGCCAGCAGTTTACCGGGAATATCCTCCTACGAGCAGTACTTC.